This record looks at one T cell receptor (beta chain) sequence and its context. This entry is derived from a study of control samples from healthy donors and cancer patients. Generated by immunoSEQ multiplex PCR, the TCRdb table keeps only in-frame clones and is missing some. The data show 150,000 or so clones, around 90% seen once. The germline V gene has CDR1 GTSNPN and CDR2 SVGIG (reference sequence). V was pared by 7 bases and J by 4 bases, with 11 bases of the junction left unmatched. This CDR3 region has 15 residues. Sequencing was performed on blood. The TCR originated in a woman under 40 in good health. The V gene is TRBV30, the J gene TRBJ2-2; 8 nucleotides agree with TRBD2. The CDR3 reads CASIRGRGATGELFF. The CDR3 bases are TGTGCCTCCATTCGAGGGCGGGGGGCCACCGGGGAGCTGTTTTTT.